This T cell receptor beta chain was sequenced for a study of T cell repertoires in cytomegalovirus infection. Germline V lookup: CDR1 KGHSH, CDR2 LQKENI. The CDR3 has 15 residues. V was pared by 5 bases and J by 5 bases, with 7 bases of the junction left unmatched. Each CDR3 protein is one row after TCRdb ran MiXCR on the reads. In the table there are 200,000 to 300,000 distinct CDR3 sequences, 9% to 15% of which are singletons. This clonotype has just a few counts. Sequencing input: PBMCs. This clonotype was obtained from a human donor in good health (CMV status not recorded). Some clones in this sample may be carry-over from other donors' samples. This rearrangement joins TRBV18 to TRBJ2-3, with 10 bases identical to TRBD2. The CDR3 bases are TGTGCCAGCTCATCTAGCGGGAGCTTACGAGATACGCAGTATTTT. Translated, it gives CASSSSGSLRDTQYF.